The next 3 T cell receptor beta chains were all read from a single sample in a study of blood T cell repertoires in COVID-19. The repertoire was sequenced with immunoSEQ multiplex PCR; TCRdb's copy has only in-frame clones and lacks some. The data hold fewer than 85,000 clones, with 60% to 75% observed a single time. Sequencing was carried out using peripheral blood. The origin of the receptors is a woman between 65 and 79 years old with acute or convalescent COVID-19.

This chain links TRBV6-4 with TRBJ2-3; 10 positions agree with TRBD1. In germline, CDR1 is MRHNA, CDR2 SNTAGT. V was clipped by 5 bases and J by 6 bases; unmatched bases: 2. The CDR3 loop spans 13 amino acids. The CDR3 reads CASSRDRGDTQYF. The DNA for the CDR3 is TGTGCCAGCAGTCGGGACAGGGGTGATACGCAGTATTTT.

The rearrangement links TRBV5-4 to TRBJ2-3, with 8 bases aligning to TRBD2. CDR1 is SGHNT, CDR2 YYREEE, per germline (reference sequence). V shed 0 bases, J shed 3 bases, and the junction held 3 bases outside the gene matches. This CDR3 spans 15 amino acids. CDR3 sequence: CASSLDGGRTDTQYF. CDR3 nucleotides: TGTGCCAGCAGCTTGGATGGCGGGAGGACAGATACGCAGTATTTT.

The chain joins TRBV5-1 to TRBJ2-3; tentatively, D is TRBD1 (6 bases). CDR1 and CDR2 from the germline V gene are SGHRS and YFSETQ. Trimming shortened V by 2 bases and J by 1 base, and 8 bases separated the two germline ends. CDR3 length: 14 amino acids. Written as DNA, the CDR3 is TGCGCCAGCAGCTTAGGGGGAGGCACAGATACGCAGTATTTT. Translating it yields CASSLGGGTDTQYF.